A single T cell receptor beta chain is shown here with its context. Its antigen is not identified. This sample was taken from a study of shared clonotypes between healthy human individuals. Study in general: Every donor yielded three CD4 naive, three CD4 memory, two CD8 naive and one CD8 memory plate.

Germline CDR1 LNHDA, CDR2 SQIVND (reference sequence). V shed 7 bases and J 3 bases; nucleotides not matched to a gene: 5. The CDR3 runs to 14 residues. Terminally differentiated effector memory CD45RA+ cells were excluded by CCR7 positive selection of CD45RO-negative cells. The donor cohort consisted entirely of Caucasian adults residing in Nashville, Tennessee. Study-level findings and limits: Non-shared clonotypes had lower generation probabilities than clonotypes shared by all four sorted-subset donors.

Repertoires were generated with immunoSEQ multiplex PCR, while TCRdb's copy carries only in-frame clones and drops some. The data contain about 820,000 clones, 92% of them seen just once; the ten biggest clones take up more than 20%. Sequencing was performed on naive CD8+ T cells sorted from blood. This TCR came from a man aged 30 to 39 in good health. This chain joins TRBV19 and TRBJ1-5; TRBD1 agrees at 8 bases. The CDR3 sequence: CASNGDRSNQPQHF. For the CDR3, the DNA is TGTGCCAGTAACGGGGACAGGTCCAATCAGCCCCAGCATTTT.